The sample holds a few counts of the clone carrying this TCR beta chain. Its antigen is unknown. These data are taken from a study of cytomegalovirus exposure and HLA in healthy donors. Overall study context: A preliminary data release comprised roughly 80 million unique TCRs obtained from HLA-typed donors.

CDR1 is MDHEN and CDR2 is SYDVKM in the germline V gene. CDR3 size: 13 residues. The V end lost 6 bases, the J end lost 2 bases, and 10 bases lay between the germline ends. Nominal health characterized the donors when sampled, though unrecorded immune exposures were likely. Findings of the study overall: Later analysis found that TCR beta chains associated with HLA were more clonally expanded than other, equally common chains. About 90% or about 30% of the time was how often most TCR beta V segments were productive, according to an earlier analysis.

Vbeta (60) and Jbeta (13) primers were used in the PCR. Sequenced by immunoSEQ multiplex PCR; TCRdb stores in-frame clones only, minus some. The repertoire holds 150,000 to 180,000 clones, with 60% to 80% as singletons. Sequenced sample: PBMCs. The rearrangement joins TRBV28 to TRBJ1-1; D may be TRBD1 (6 bases). This TCR came from a man aged 25-45 years in good health and CMV-seropositive. The CDR3 is CASRQGANTEAFF. The DNA of the CDR3 is TGTGCCAGCAGACAGGGCGCTAACACTGAAGCTTTCTTT.